These 11 T cell receptor beta chains came from one sample sequenced in a study of blood T cell repertoires in COVID-19. Profiling relied on immunoSEQ multiplex PCR, and the TCRdb table lists in-frame clones only, not all of them. The sample records about 220,000 clones, approximately 81% being singletons. The sequenced sample was peripheral blood. The origin of the receptors is a man aged 30-40 years with active or convalescent COVID-19.

The chain couples TRBV7-2 to TRBJ1-1; tentatively, D is TRBD1 (5 bases). Germline lookup yields CDR1 SGHTA and CDR2 FQGNSA. The V end lost 3 bases, the J end lost 1 base, and 9 bases lay between the germline ends. The CDR3 totals 14 residues. The CDR3 is CASSFDSPNTEAFF. CDR3 coding DNA: TGTGCCAGCAGCTTCGACAGTCCGAACACTGAAGCTTTCTTT.

The chain links TRBV5-1 to TRBJ2-1; 12 nucleotides align to TRBD2. The junction had 9 bases not matched to a gene; V was cut back by 4 bases and J by 7 bases. Per the germline V gene, CDR1 is SGHRS and CDR2 is YFSETQ. The CDR3 runs to 16 residues. The CDR3 DNA reads as TGCGCCAGCAGCCCGACGACTAGCGGGGGTAAAAATGAGCAGTTCTTC. Its translation is CASSPTTSGGKNEQFF.

The chain is built from TRBV6-4 and TRBJ1-3, with 7 positions matching TRBD1. Germline CDR1 reads MRHNA; CDR2 reads SNTAGT. V trimming: 3 bases; J trimming: 2 bases; junction bases outside the gene matches: 4. The CDR3 spans 15 residues. The CDR3 bases are TGTGCCAGCAGTGAAGAGACAGGGACTGGAAACACCATATATTTT. Protein: CASSEETGTGNTIYF.

The CDR3 loop is CASRTPGLGYEQFF. The CDR3 nucleotides read TGTGCCAGCAGGACACCGGGACTAGGGTATGAGCAGTTCTTC. The V gene is TRBV6-5, the J gene TRBJ2-1; 8 bases are a match to TRBD2. The CDR3 contains 14 residues. Looked up from germline, CDR1 is MNHEY and CDR2 is SVGAGI. V lost 6 bases, J lost 8 bases, and 9 bases stayed unmatched.

The chain recombines TRBV6-1 with TRBJ1-1; D is perhaps TRBD1 (6 bases). The ends were cut back, 1 base at V and 4 bases at J, with 10 bases in the middle. Germline V gene sequence: CDR1 MNHNS, CDR2 SASEGT. This CDR3 has 14 residues. The CDR3 is CASSEVGAGTEAFF. The CDR3 DNA sequence: TGTGCCAGCAGTGAAGTGGGGGCAGGCACTGAAGCTTTCTTT.

This chain connects TRBV4-1 to TRBJ1-5; D is undetermined. The V end lost 6 bases, the J end lost 4 bases, and 22 bases lay between the germline ends. The CDR3 runs 17 residues. Germline CDR1 reads MGHRA; CDR2 reads YSYEKL. The CDR3 sequence is CASSARSDGINNQPQHF. DNA of the CDR3: TGCGCCAGCAGTGCAAGATCCGACGGGATAAATAATCAGCCCCAGCATTTT.

This clone came up once. The CDR3 loop reads CASSLMGSVEGWEKLFF. The CDR3 nucleotides are TGTGCCAGCAGCCTCATGGGATCCGTTGAGGGATGGGAAAAACTGTTTTTT. V usage is TRBV4-2 and J usage is TRBJ1-4; D gene unclear. V was cut by 4 bases and J by 8 bases, with 23 bases left in between. The CDR3 spans 17 residues. The germline V gene encodes CDR1 LGHNA and CDR2 YNFKEQ.

The chain couples TRBV2 to TRBJ2-7; D unclear. Germline V gives CDR1 SNHLY, CDR2 FYNNEI. This CDR3 has 16 residues. V was clipped by 3 bases and J by 0 bases, with 15 bases between them. The DNA of the CDR3 is TGTGCCAGCAGTGATCTCTCGCGACTGGCCTCCTACGAGCAGTACTTC. It specifies CASSDLSRLASYEQYF.

The chain joins TRBV10-2 to TRBJ2-2; 8 bases align to TRBD2. This CDR3 has 14 residues. Germline V gives CDR1 WSHSY, CDR2 SAAADI. Unmatched junction bases numbered 7, after V lost 6 bases and J lost 7 bases. The CDR3 DNA reads TGCGCCAGCAGAGGGCTAGCGGGTCGCGGGGAGCTGTTTTTT. It codes for CASRGLAGRGELFF.

This clone was observed a handful of times. J is TRBJ2-3 and V is TRBV5-1, with D perhaps TRBD1 (6 bases). The CDR3 contains 17 residues. V was clipped by 0 bases and J by 0 bases, with 14 bases between them. Germline CDR1 and CDR2: SGHRS and YFSETQ. CDR3 loop: CASSLARTVTSTDTQYF. CDR3 nucleotides: TGCGCCAGCAGCTTGGCCCGGACAGTAACTAGCACAGATACGCAGTATTTT.

The chain uses TRBV27 and TRBJ2-1; D is unclear. V gave up 3 bases and J gave up 8 bases, with 14 bases separating them. Germline V gives CDR1 MNHEY, CDR2 SMNVEV (reference sequence). The CDR3 runs 14 residues. The CDR3 DNA is TGTGCCAGCAGTTTGTACCGCGATTCCGATGAGCAGTTCTTC. Residues: CASSLYRDSDEQFF.